The 13 T cell receptor beta chains in this list originate from one sample, sequenced in a study of pediatric ulcerative colitis. Profiled with immunoSEQ multiplex PCR; TCRdb holds only in-frame clones, not every one. The data hold about 64,000 clones, with 85% to 90% observed a single time. Sequenced sample: blood. The receptors were sampled from a boy under 18 with severe ulcerative colitis.

The V call is TRBV4-2, the J call TRBJ1-2; the D gene is possibly TRBD1 (5 bases). This CDR3 has 15 residues. The V gene lost 1 base and the J gene lost 3 bases, with 12 bases spanning the gap. Germline lookup yields CDR1 LGHNA and CDR2 YNFKEQ. The chain's CDR3 is CASSQAVQEDYGYTF. DNA for the CDR3: TGTGCCAGCAGCCAAGCTGTACAGGAGGACTATGGCTACACCTTC.

The chain recombines TRBV12-5 with TRBJ2-7; TRBD2 aligns across 11 bases. The CDR3 runs to 16 residues. The germline V gene encodes CDR1 LGHNT and CDR2 FRNRAP. Losses at the gene ends were 3 bases for V and 4 bases for J; bases not matched to a gene: 8. The CDR3 is CASGFQLIAGGYEQYF. The CDR3 DNA is TGTGCTAGTGGTTTTCAACTTATAGCGGGAGGGTACGAGCAGTACTTC. Full variable domain (missing parts from reference TRBV12-5 and TRBJ2-7): DARVTQTPRHKVTEMGQEVTMRCQPILGHNTVFWYRQTMMQGLELLAYFRNRAPLDDSGMPKDRFSAEMPDATLATLKIQPSEPRDSAVYFCASGFQLIAGGYEQYFGPGTRLTVT.

This chain joins TRBV11-3 and TRBJ2-1, with 9 positions matching TRBD2. V lost 6 bases to trimming and J lost 7 bases; unmatched junction nucleotides: 13. In germline, CDR1 is SGHNT, CDR2 YENEEA. This CDR3 is 16 amino acids long. This CDR3 is CASSRRVAGEGNEQFF. DNA for the CDR3: TGTGCCAGCAGTCGTAGAGTAGCGGGAGAGGGTAATGAGCAGTTCTTC.

The chain employs TRBV27 and TRBJ2-1; D might be TRBD2 (6 bases). The CDR3 totals 16 residues. The germline V gene has CDR1 MNHEY and CDR2 SMNVEV (reference sequence). V was trimmed by 3 bases and J by 8 bases, leaving 20 bases between them. CDR3 loop: CASSLTIPGRSDEQFF. The CDR3 DNA follows: TGTGCCAGCAGTTTGACCATACCTGGGAGGTCTGATGAGCAGTTCTTC.

V is TRBV4-3 and J is TRBJ2-7; TRBD2 matches 8 bases. The ends lost 5 bases at V and 7 bases at J; junction bases unmatched: 13. CDR1 and CDR2 (germline): LGHNA, YSLEER. The length of the CDR3 is 15 residues. The CDR3 DNA is TGCGCCAGCAGCGCGGGTCGGGTGGGACTAGGGGAGCAGTACTTC. This gives the protein CASSAGRVGLGEQYF.

This clone was observed once. The CDR3 coding sequence is TGTGCCAGCAGTTGGACAGGGAGTACCGGGGAGCTGTTTTTT. Protein product: CASSWTGSTGELFF. The rearrangement links TRBV6-5 to TRBJ2-2; 8 bases fit TRBD1. Unmatched junction bases numbered 3, after V lost 4 bases and J lost 5 bases. Germline CDR1 is MNHEY and CDR2 is SVGAGI. CDR3 length: 14 residues.

In DNA, the CDR3 is TGCGCCAGCAGCTGGGGGGCGAACACCGGGGAGCTGTTTTTT. This encodes CASSWGANTGELFF. V gene TRBV5-1 combines with J gene TRBJ2-2; tentative D call: TRBD2 (6 bases). Trimming took off 3 bases at V and 0 bases at J, with 6 bases between the two ends. CDR1 SGHRS and CDR2 YFSETQ come from the germline V gene. The CDR3 is made up of 14 amino acids.

The rearrangement links TRBV7-9 to TRBJ1-2; D is unclear. This CDR3 spans 11 amino acids. The germline V gene encodes CDR1 SEHNR and CDR2 FQNEAQ (reference sequence). The V end lost 1 base, the J end lost 9 bases, and 6 bases lay between the germline ends. CDR3 protein: CASSLDVSYTF. CDR3 sequence (DNA): TGTGCCAGCAGCTTAGACGTAAGCTACACCTTC.

V is TRBV6-5 and J is TRBJ1-2; D is unclear. V was pared by 6 bases and J by 0 bases, with 8 bases between. The germline gives CDR1 MNHEY, CDR2 SVGAGI. The CDR3 extends over 13 amino acids. The CDR3 DNA follows: TGTGCCAGCAGGACCGATGCTAACTATGGCTACACCTTC. It is translated as CASRTDANYGYTF.

In this sample, this clone turned up once. This sequence joins TRBV11-3 and TRBJ2-3; D is unresolved. The CDR3 has 15 amino acids. V lost 5 bases and J lost 2, with 14 bases in between. The V gene's germline CDR1 is SGHNT and CDR2 YENEEA. The CDR3 sequence is CASSLGRTFTDTQYF. Written as DNA, the CDR3 is TGTGCCAGCAGCCTAGGGCGTACTTTCACAGATACGCAGTATTTT. Drawing the rest from reference TRBV11-3 and TRBJ2-3, the complete variable domain is EAGVVQSPRYKIIEKKQPVAFWCNPISGHNTLYWYLQNLGQGPELLIRYENEEAVDDSQLPKDRFSAERLKGVDSTLKIQPAELGDSAVYLCASSLGRTFTDTQYFGPGTRLTVL.

The chain couples TRBV9 to TRBJ2-2; a weak D match, TRBD2 (6 bases). CDR3 length: 15 residues. V lost 4 bases and J lost 2, with 12 bases in between. Germline V gene lookup returns CDR1 SGDLS and CDR2 YYNGEE. The CDR3 reads CASSPGDSNTGELFF. CDR3 sequence (DNA): TGTGCCAGCAGCCCCGGGGACTCCAACACCGGGGAGCTGTTTTTT.

This clone was seen once. The genes are TRBV2 and TRBJ2-3; D is tentatively TRBD1 or TRBD2 (6 bases each). The CDR3 is 13 residues long. V shed 8 bases and J shed 3 bases, with 12 bases lying between them. Germline assignment: CDR1 SNHLY and CDR2 FYNNEI. CDR3: CASGGRWTDTQYF. In DNA form, the CDR3 reads TGTGCCAGCGGGGGGCGGTGGACAGATACGCAGTATTTT.

CDR3 sequence: CATSDKIPTEQFF. CDR3 bases: TGTGCCACCAGCGATAAAATCCCTACTGAGCAGTTCTTC. The chain joins TRBV15 to TRBJ2-1; D gene unclear. The CDR3 has 13 residues. Germline V gene data show CDR1 as LNHNV and CDR2 as YYDKDF (reference sequence). The V gene lost 5 bases and the J gene lost 9 bases, with 14 bases spanning the gap.